This T cell receptor beta chain came from a study of graft-versus-host responses after intestinal transplantation. Overall study: Grafts were multivisceral, liver-intestinal, or isolated intestinal. Tacrolimus plus steroids were given to all recipients for two to three years, preceded by anti-thymocyte globulin induction.

CDR3 length: 15 residues. Germline loops: CDR1 MNHNS, CDR2 SASEGT. V trimming: 1 base; J trimming: 2 bases; junction bases outside the gene matches: 1. This clone was detected only once. The target antigen is unknown. Generated by immunoSEQ multiplex PCR, the TCRdb table keeps only in-frame clones and is missing some. This sample has more than 100,000 clones, with 93% found just once. General study points: Declining HvG levels early post-transplant were linked to peak circulating GvH clone levels. Recipient marrow showed GvH clones, some seen first in ileum or blood.

This chain links TRBV6-1 with TRBJ1-4; 7 nucleotides agree with TRBD1. The receptor was derived from a human donor who received an intestinal transplant. The sample in question was unstimulated CD8+ T cells sorted from spleen or lymph node cells, obtained before intestinal transplant. The CDR3 loop reads CASSEVGQTNEKLFF. The CDR3 bases are TGTGCCAGCAGTGAAGTGGGACAGACTAATGAAAAACTGTTTTTT.